This is a list of T cell receptor beta chains from one sample in a study of vaccination effects on CD4 cells after COVID-19. The antigens these receptors bind are not known. The protocol was immunoSEQ multiplex PCR, while the TCRdb copy is restricted to in-frame clones and leaves out a portion. This sample has 65,000 to 70,000 clones, with less than 80% found just once. The material sequenced was CD4+ T cells from PBMCs cultured with HCoV-OC43 spike peptides, taken after COVID-19 vaccination. These receptors originate from a human donor who received a COVID-19 vaccine. The CDR3 runs from the conserved cysteine through the conserved F or W. A D gene is named only where the DNA matches it firmly. Expanded clones are given a class, and other clones once, few, many or no size at all.

>NA|TRBV9|TRBD2|TRBJ2-5
TGTGCCAGCAGCACCTCGGGAGCGGGGGGCATCGAGACCCAGTACTTC
CASSTSGAGGIETQYF
>NA|TRBV12-3/TRBV12-4|NA|TRBJ1-5
TGTGCCAGCAGACAGGGCGGCAATCAGCCCCAGCATTTT
CASRQGGNQPQHF
>once|TRBV24-1|TRBD1|TRBJ1-2
TGTGCCACCAGTCAGGGGGGCAACTATGGCTACACCTTC
CATSQGGNYGYTF
>NA|TRBV5-1|NA|TRBJ2-2
TGCGCCAGCAGCTTCTCAGGGTTCGTAAGCACCGGGGAGCTGTTTTTT
CASSFSGFVSTGELFF
>NA|TRBV18|TRBD2|TRBJ2-3
TGTGCCAGCTCACCGACTAGCGGGGGGGCAAGCACAGATACGCAGTATTTT
CASSPTSGGASTDTQYF
>NA|TRBV18|TRBD1|TRBJ1-4
TGTGCCAGCTCACATGGACAGGAGCGGGCTAATGAAAAACTGTTTTTT
CASSHGQERANEKLFF
>NA|TRBV11-3|NA|TRBJ2-3
TGTGCCAGCAGCCGACAGCAGGGTGCAGATACGCAGTATTTT
CASSRQQGADTQYF
>few|TRBV5-1|NA|TRBJ2-1
TGCGCCAGCAGCGTGGAACATGAGCAGTTCTTC
CASSVEHEQFF
>few|TRBV5-1|NA|TRBJ2-1
TGCGCCAGCAGCTTGCAGGGTTACAATGAGCAGTTCTTC
CASSLQGYNEQFF
>NA|TRBV3-1/TRBV3-2|NA|TRBJ2-3
TGTGCCAGCAGCCAAGAGGGGGCCACAGATACGCAGTATTTT
CASSQEGATDTQYF
>NA|TRBV10-3|TRBD1|TRBJ1-1
TGTGCCACCAGCCACGGCGGGACAGCCACTGAAGCTTTCTTT
CATSHGGTATEAFF
>NA|TRBV28|NA|TRBJ1-1
TGTGCCAGCAAAGGAGTCGAGGAATGGAACACTGAAGCTTTCTTT
CASKGVEEWNTEAFF
>NA|TRBV3-1/TRBV3-2|NA|TRBJ2-1
TGTGCCAGCAGCCCGTCTTCCCAAAGCTCCCCGTTCTTC
CASSPSSQSSPFF
>NA|TRBV28|NA|TRBJ1-1
TGTGCCAGCAGTTTATCGGGGGGACCTGAAGCTTTCTTT
CASSLSGGPEAFF
>NA|TRBV6-5|NA|TRBJ1-2
TGTGCCAGCAGTTTCGGCGGCTATGGCTACACCTTC
CASSFGGYGYTF
>NA|TRBV2|TRBD1|TRBJ1-5
TGTGCCAGCAGCAAGGACAGGGCAAGGGGCAACAATCAGCCCCAGCATTTT
CASSKDRARGNNQPQHF
>NA|TRBV6-6|NA|TRBJ1-5
TGTGCCAGCAGCAGGAGAATTAATCAGCCCCAGCATTTT
CASSRRINQPQHF
>NA|TRBV1|NA|TRBJ1-2
TGCACCAGCAGCCAAGATTCGATGGGGCCCCATTGGGGGGGCTACACCTTC
CTSSQDSMGPHWGGYTF
>NA|TRBV5-1|TRBD1|TRBJ2-2
TGCGCCAGCAGCACCGGGACAGGGTACTCCGGGGAGCTGTTTTTT
CASSTGTGYSGELFF
>NA|TRBV7-2|NA|TRBJ2-5
TGTGCCAGCAGCTTAGCGAGGGGTGAGACCCAGTACTTC
CASSLARGETQYF
>once|TRBV5-4|NA|TRBJ2-2
TGTGCCAGCAGCTCCACACTAGATTTTTACACCGGGGAGCTGTTTTTT
CASSSTLDFYTGELFF
>once|TRBV18|TRBD1|TRBJ1-4
TGTGCCAGCTCCCGTTCTAATTCAGGGGGCTTCGGTGAAAAACTGTTTTTT
CASSRSNSGGFGEKLFF
>NA|TRBV18|NA|TRBJ1-2
TGTGCCAGCTCACCGGACAGCGGCTATGGCTACACCTTC
CASSPDSGYGYTF
>NA|TRBV4-1|NA|TRBJ1-6
TGCGCCAGCAGCCAGCCCCGCGAAAGAAATTCACCCCTCCACTTT
CASSQPRERNSPLHF
>once|TRBV5-4|TRBD2|TRBJ2-1
TGTGCCAGCAGCTTGGAAAGCGGGGGCTACAATGAGCAGTTCTTC
CASSLESGGYNEQFF
>few|TRBV19|NA|TRBJ2-1
TGTGCCAGTAGCCCAGGGGTTTACAATGAGCAGTTCTTC
CASSPGVYNEQFF
>NA|TRBV6-5|NA|TRBJ2-3
TGTGCCAGCAGTTACTCTTTCCCAGATACGCAGTATTTT
CASSYSFPDTQYF
>few|TRBV27|NA|TRBJ2-2
TGTGCCAGCAGTTCTACTCCCCTGAACACCGGGGAGCTGTTTTTT
CASSSTPLNTGELFF
>NA|TRBV6-5|NA|TRBJ2-1
TGTGCCAGCAGTTACTCGATACCCGGGACCAATGAGCAGTTCTTC
CASSYSIPGTNEQFF
>NA|TRBV2|TRBD1|TRBJ1-3
TGTGCCAGCAGGGCCGTGACAGGGGCTGGAAACACCATATATTTT
CASRAVTGAGNTIYF
>few|TRBV19|NA|TRBJ1-5
TGTGCCAGTAGTTTTGCATGGGGCAATCAGCCCCAGCATTTT
CASSFAWGNQPQHF
>NA|TRBV9|TRBD2|TRBJ2-2
TGTGCCAGCAGCCCGAGACTAGCGACGAACACCGGGGAGCTGTTTTTT
CASSPRLATNTGELFF
>few|TRBV27|NA|TRBJ1-1
TGTGCCAGCAGTTTAATCCCCACCGGGGCCACTGAAGCTTTCTTT
CASSLIPTGATEAFF
>NA|TRBV5-1|NA|TRBJ1-6
TGCGCCAGCAGCCCCGTGCCAGGGATTGTGGAATCACCCCTCCACTTT
CASSPVPGIVESPLHF
>few|TRBV27|TRBD1|TRBJ1-2
TGTGCCAGCAGTCCGACAGGGACCTATGGCTACACCTTC
CASSPTGTYGYTF
>NA|TRBV5-1|NA|TRBJ2-3
TGCGCCAGCAGCGCCCGCGTGCCTGGCACAGATACGCAGTATTTT
CASSARVPGTDTQYF
>NA|TRBV19|NA|TRBJ2-5
TGTGCCAGTAGTATCTGGCTTAGAGAGACCCAGTACTTC
CASSIWLRETQYF
>few|TRBV28|NA|TRBJ2-4
TGTGCCAGCAGTTTAAACACGGACGGGGTTCAGTACTTC
CASSLNTDGVQYF
>few|TRBV18|NA|TRBJ1-1
TGTGCCAGCTCACCACAGGGGGTGGACACTGAAGCTTTCTTT
CASSPQGVDTEAFF
>few|TRBV5-1|TRBD1|TRBJ2-1
TGCGCCAGCAGCTTGGAAACTTTTAGGACAGGGAGTTGGGATGAGCAGTTCTTC
CASSLETFRTGSWDEQFF
>few|TRBV12-3/TRBV12-4|NA|TRBJ1-5
TGTGCCAGCAGTTTCGGGAATCAGCCCCAGCATTTT
CASSFGNQPQHF
>NA|TRBV30|NA|TRBJ2-6
TGTGCCTGGAGTCGAGGGGCCAACGTCCTGACTTTC
CAWSRGANVLTF
>NA|TRBV3-1/TRBV3-2|TRBD2|TRBJ2-3
TGTGCCAGCAGCCAAGTCAGCGGGGGGGCGGATACGCAGTATTTT
CASSQVSGGADTQYF
>NA|TRBV2|NA|TRBJ1-4
TGTGCCAGCTGGGACGGAGATTCAACTAATGAAAAACTGTTTTTT
CASWDGDSTNEKLFF
>NA|TRBV6-4|NA|TRBJ1-1
TGTGCCAGCAGTGACTCATGGGGGCGTGAAACTGAAGCTTTCTTT
CASSDSWGRETEAFF
>few|TRBV2|NA|TRBJ1-1
TGTGCCAGCAGGGTCCAGGGGAGTCCGTTCACTGAAGCTTTCTTT
CASRVQGSPFTEAFF
>NA|TRBV9|NA|TRBJ2-3
TGTGCCAGCAGCGTAGAAACAGATACGCAGTATTTT
CASSVETDTQYF
>few|TRBV12-3/TRBV12-4|NA|TRBJ1-5
TGTGCCAGCACCACAAGCAGGCAGCCCCAGCATTTT
CASTTSRQPQHF
>NA|TRBV24-1|TRBD1|TRBJ2-1
TGTGCCACCAGTGATTCGGGGACAGGGACAGCCAATGAGCAGTTCTTC
CATSDSGTGTANEQFF
>NA|TRBV12-3/TRBV12-4|TRBD1|TRBJ1-2
TGTGCCAGCAGGGAACAGGGGGCGGGTGGCTACACCTTC
CASREQGAGGYTF
>few|TRBV18|NA|TRBJ1-3
TGTGCCAGCTCACCGGGACAAGGGCCTGGAAACACCATATATTTT
CASSPGQGPGNTIYF
>once|TRBV6-2/TRBV6-3|NA|TRBJ1-5
TGTGCCAGCAGTTCGGGGGGTAATAGCAATCAGCCCCAGCATTTT
CASSSGGNSNQPQHF
>NA|TRBV5-1|TRBD1|TRBJ2-2
TGCGCCAGCAGCTTGCGACCAGGGGGCACGAACACCGGGGAGCTGTTTTTT
CASSLRPGGTNTGELFF
>few|TRBV29-1|TRBD2|TRBJ2-1
TGCAGCGTTGTCCTGTTGGCGGGGGGGCGGAATGAGCAGTTCTTC
CSVVLLAGGRNEQFF
>NA|TRBV6-2/TRBV6-3|TRBD1|TRBJ2-5
TGTGCCAGCAGTTCTCGCTTCCCGGGACAGGGGGCTCAAGAGACCCAGTACTTC
CASSSRFPGQGAQETQYF